This entry is about one T cell receptor beta chain. The record originates from a study of shared clonotypes between healthy human individuals. The protocol was immunoSEQ multiplex PCR, while the TCRdb copy is restricted to in-frame clones and leaves out a portion. The top ten hold approximately 0.56% of the sample, which has approximately 1.1 million clones, about 80% seen once. The material sequenced was memory CD4+ T cells from PBMCs. The sample's subset: CD45RA-negative fraction. The receptor's source is a young man in good health. Some clones in this sample may be carry-over from other donors' samples.

CDR3 nucleotides: TGCGCCAGCAGCTTGGAGTGGCAGCAAGAGACCCAGTACTTC. Residues: CASSLEWQQETQYF. J is TRBJ2-5 and V is TRBV5-1, with D uncertain. V was cut by 0 bases and J by 2 bases, with 8 bases left in between. The CDR3 contains 14 residues. Germline CDR1 reads SGHRS; CDR2 reads YFSETQ.